This T cell receptor (beta chain) was recorded in a study of CD8 T cells in ankylosing spondylitis (dated by TCRdb to about 2017). With respect to the entire study: The study profiled T cell receptor beta repertoires in healthy donors and ankylosing spondylitis patients to find disease-linked TCR variants. Peripheral blood samples were taken, and synovial fluid was additionally collected from ankylosing spondylitis patients. The whole study cohort included about a hundred healthy donors and roughly 24 ankylosing spondylitis patients. What the study reported, not specific to this receptor: Some motif variants had previously been reported in the synovial fluid and blood of reactive arthritis patients, which suggests shared mechanisms of disease initiation. A CD8+ phenotype was shown by the disease-linked clones, which were found at relatively low frequencies in peripheral blood. According to the report, matched synovial fluid samples from ankylosing spondylitis patients were significantly enriched for the disease-linked clones. A TCR beta motif of seven or eight highly homologous amino acid variants appeared characteristic of blood from ankylosing spondylitis patients.

This clonotype occurred a few times. There is no known antigen for this receptor. One base away there is no much larger clone; base qualities are not given. TCRdb lists the instrument as Illumina HiSeq 2500. TCR beta libraries were prepared by quantitative 5'-RACE with molecular barcodes. The study's own analysis went as follows. A new computational method, built on a probabilistic model of VDJ rearrangement, was used to identify disease-linked TCR variants. The public sequencing data were trimmed at Q25 with fastp and processed into clonotypes with MiXCR by TCRdb, which kept only in-frame beta chains. Entries that share a CDR3 protein sequence are merged under the most common genes and DNA. The V and J calls come from TCRdb's annotation, not from the publication. A total of under 950,000 distinct CDR3 sequences appear in this sample, under 20% of them only once. About a fifth of the sample is in the top ten clones.

CDR1 and CDR2, per the germline V gene, are SGHTA and FQGNSA. The germline V end is reduced by 5 bases and the J end by 5 bases; junction bases left unmatched: 5. Taken from cysteine to phenylalanine, the CDR3 has 13 residues. The read is trimmed to its CDR3 DNA, 39 bases read in frame from base 1. The TCR originated in a male donor with ankylosing spondylitis. Recombination connected TRBV7-2 to TRBJ2-5, and TRBD1 aligns with 7 junction nucleotides. Material: blood, either unsorted or a sorted T cell fraction (not recorded which). CDR3 reads: CASSPGQWETQYF. The DNA reads as follows: TGTGCCAGCAGCCCGGGACAGTGGGAGACCCAGTACTTC.